These T cell receptor beta chains were read from a single sample in a study of cytomegalovirus exposure and HLA in healthy donors. The method was immunoSEQ multiplex PCR; TCRdb's version includes in-frame clones alone and lacks a portion of them. The table lists some 170,000 clones, approximately 72% of them singletons. Sequenced: PBMCs. These receptors were obtained from a human donor in good health. Both conserved end residues are part of each CDR3. The D gene is left open where the match is weak. Not every row has a clone size; where given, it reads once, few, many or a size class.

J: TRBJ2-5
D: .
V: TRBV18
size: .
CDR3: CASSSSRSPWQHQETQYF
DNA: TGTGCCAGCTCATCATCCAGGTCTCCCTGGCAGCACCAAGAGACCCAGTACTTC

J: TRBJ1-2
D: TRBD1
V: TRBV5-1
size: .
CDR3: CASSLVPRDRSYGYTF
DNA: TGCGCCAGCAGCTTGGTCCCTAGGGACAGGTCTTATGGCTACACCTTC

J: TRBJ2-3
D: .
V: TRBV2
size: .
CDR3: CASSAGVVRTDTQYF
DNA: TGTGCCAGCAGTGCAGGGGTGGTTCGCACAGATACGCAGTATTTT

J: TRBJ2-7
D: TRBD2
V: TRBV7-9
size: once
CDR3: CASSTGTSGLRNEQYF
DNA: TGTGCCAGCAGCACCGGGACTAGCGGTCTGAGAAACGAGCAGTACTTC

J: TRBJ2-2
D: TRBD2
V: TRBV11-2
size: .
CDR3: CASSPTTGTSPTGELFF
DNA: TGTGCCAGCAGCCCCACCACCGGGACTAGCCCCACCGGGGAGCTGTTTTTT

J: TRBJ2-7
D: TRBD2
V: TRBV5-6
size: few
CDR3: CASSSERGWEQYF
DNA: TGTGCCAGCAGCTCAGAGCGGGGGTGGGAGCAGTACTTC

J: TRBJ1-1
D: .
V: TRBV27
size: .
CDR3: CASGRVDGNTEAFF
DNA: TGTGCCAGCGGCAGGGTTGATGGGAACACTGAAGCTTTCTTT

J: TRBJ1-1
D: .
V: TRBV7-8
size: .
CDR3: CASSLAELEAFF
DNA: TGTGCCAGCAGCTTAGCGGAGCTTGAAGCTTTCTTT

J: TRBJ2-3
D: .
V: TRBV11-2
size: .
CDR3: CASSPLFGRIDTQYF
DNA: TGTGCCAGCAGCCCCCTTTTTGGCCGTATAGATACGCAGTATTTT

J: TRBJ1-5
D: .
V: TRBV5-1
size: .
CDR3: CASSSQVLSNQPQHF
DNA: TGCGCCAGCAGCAGCCAGGTTCTCAGCAATCAGCCCCAGCATTTT

J: TRBJ2-1
D: TRBD2
V: TRBV9
size: .
CDR3: CASSPGLARNEQFF
DNA: TGTGCCAGCAGCCCGGGACTAGCTCGCAATGAGCAGTTCTTC

J: TRBJ1-2
D: TRBD1
V: TRBV6-5
size: .
CDR3: CASSTGQGAYGYTF
DNA: TGTGCCAGCAGTACTGGACAGGGAGCCTATGGCTACACCTTC

J: TRBJ2-7
D: TRBD1
V: TRBV12-5
size: .
CDR3: CASGRDRENEQYF
DNA: TGTGCTAGTGGACGGGACAGGGAAAACGAGCAGTACTTC

J: TRBJ2-1
D: TRBD1
V: TRBV6-6
size: .
CDR3: CASSYRDRVDEQFF
DNA: TGTGCCAGCAGTTACCGGGACAGGGTCGATGAGCAGTTCTTC

J: TRBJ1-6
D: .
V: TRBV30
size: .
CDR3: CAWTRYRTLDNSPLHF
DNA: TGTGCCTGGACTAGGTATAGAACCCTGGATAATTCACCCCTCCACTTT

J: TRBJ1-1
D: TRBD1
V: TRBV11-2
size: .
CDR3: CASSSGTGNTEAFF
DNA: TGTGCCAGCAGCTCCGGGACAGGGAACACTGAAGCTTTCTTT

J: TRBJ2-2
D: TRBD1
V: TRBV4-1
size: .
CDR3: CASSQDVRDRYTGELFF
DNA: TGCGCCAGCAGCCAAGATGTCCGGGACAGGTATACCGGGGAGCTGTTTTTT

J: TRBJ1-2
D: .
V: TRBV7-8
size: .
CDR3: CASSDRWGHYGYTF
DNA: TGTGCCAGCAGCGACAGGTGGGGGCACTATGGCTACACCTTC

J: TRBJ2-7
D: .
V: TRBV27
size: .
CDR3: CASSRGYSYEQYF
DNA: TGTGCCAGCAGTCGGGGATATTCCTACGAGCAGTACTTC

J: TRBJ1-6
D: .
V: TRBV18
size: .
CDR3: CASSYVQSSSSYNSPLHF
DNA: TGTGCCAGCTCGTACGTCCAAAGCTCGAGCTCCTATAATTCACCCCTCCACTTT

J: TRBJ2-3
D: .
V: TRBV5-1
size: .
CDR3: CASSLGSSAGTDTQYF
DNA: TGCGCCAGCAGCTTGGGGTCTAGCGCCGGCACAGATACGCAGTATTTT

J: TRBJ1-4
D: TRBD1
V: TRBV5-1
size: .
CDR3: CASSGGGTGGNEKLFF
DNA: TGCGCCAGCAGCGGGGGAGGGACAGGGGGCAATGAAAAACTGTTTTTT

J: TRBJ2-7
D: .
V: TRBV5-1
size: few
CDR3: CASSLSPLSYEQYF
DNA: TGCGCCAGCAGCTTGTCCCCCCTCTCCTACGAGCAGTACTTC

J: TRBJ2-7
D: .
V: TRBV5-1
size: .
CDR3: CASRQDSTSYEQYF
DNA: TGCGCCTCCCGTCAGGACAGCACCTCCTACGAGCAGTACTTC

J: TRBJ2-7
D: .
V: TRBV30
size: .
CDR3: CAWSRGYYEQYF
DNA: TGTGCCTGGAGTAGGGGATACTACGAGCAGTACTTC

J: TRBJ2-7
D: .
V: TRBV7-8
size: .
CDR3: CASSGMVATGSYEQYF
DNA: TGTGCCAGCAGCGGCATGGTGGCCACGGGGTCCTACGAGCAGTACTTC

J: TRBJ1-5
D: .
V: TRBV2
size: .
CDR3: CASSRSENSNQPQHF
DNA: TGTGCCAGCAGTCGCTCAGAAAATAGCAATCAGCCCCAGCATTTT

J: TRBJ2-2
D: TRBD2
V: TRBV2
size: few
CDR3: CASFPWLAENTGELFF
DNA: TGTGCCAGCTTTCCCTGGCTAGCGGAGAACACCGGGGAGCTGTTTTTT

J: TRBJ2-1
D: TRBD2
V: TRBV2
size: .
CDR3: CASSVWGGVYNEQFF
DNA: TGTGCCAGCAGTGTATGGGGGGGGGTTTACAATGAGCAGTTCTTC

J: TRBJ1-1
D: .
V: TRBV29-1
size: .
CDR3: CSVEVVKGVTEAFF
DNA: TGCAGCGTTGAAGTGGTAAAGGGGGTCACTGAAGCTTTCTTT

J: TRBJ1-1
D: .
V: TRBV10-2
size: .
CDR3: CASSETLQTGAFF
DNA: TGCGCCAGCAGTGAGACCCTCCAGACCGGGGCTTTCTTT

J: TRBJ1-5
D: TRBD1
V: TRBV6-1
size: few
CDR3: CASSARQGNSNQPQHF
DNA: TGTGCCAGCAGTGCTCGACAGGGCAATAGCAATCAGCCCCAGCATTTT

J: TRBJ2-3
D: .
V: TRBV16
size: .
CDR3: CASSHYRTHASTDTQYF
DNA: TGTGCCAGCAGCCACTACCGGACACACGCTAGCACAGATACGCAGTATTTT

J: TRBJ1-1
D: .
V: TRBV6-5
size: .
CDR3: CASTLGRNTEAFF
DNA: TGTGCCAGCACCCTGGGCAGGAACACTGAAGCTTTCTTT

J: TRBJ2-5
D: .
V: TRBV6-1
size: .
CDR3: CASSEWLSRETQYF
DNA: TGTGCCAGCAGTGAATGGCTGTCCCGAGAGACCCAGTACTTC

J: TRBJ2-7
D: TRBD1
V: TRBV14
size: .
CDR3: CASSLRDRSYEQYF
DNA: TGTGCCAGCAGCCTACGGGACAGATCCTACGAGCAGTACTTC